A selection of T cell receptor beta chains follows, all from one sample in a study of post-analysis software for immune sequencing data. TCRdb fed the PCR reads into MiXCR, producing one record per CDR3 protein. The sample records approximately 630,000 distinct CDR3 sequences, 55% to 70% being singletons. Sequenced input: blood. These receptors were obtained from a girl under 10 years old with multiple sclerosis. Each CDR3 is given with its conserved first and last residue. Each record gives: D gene, V gene, J gene, clone size, CDR3 DNA, CDR3 protein. A D gene is named only where the DNA matches it firmly. Clone sizes are given selectively: once, few, many, or a class where the clone is expanded.

D: NA
V: TRBV7-2
J: TRBJ1-5
size: once
DNA: TGTGCCAGCAGCTTAACAGGTCGCAATCAGCCCCAGCATTTT
CDR3: CASSLTGRNQPQHF

D: NA
V: TRBV6-1
J: TRBJ2-1
size: few
DNA: TGTGCCAGCAGCCGGGACTCAAACAATGAGCAGTTCTTC
CDR3: CASSRDSNNEQFF

D: NA
V: TRBV30
J: TRBJ2-1
size: NA
DNA: TGTGCCTGGACTAGCAATGAGCAGTTCTTC
CDR3: CAWTSNEQFF

D: NA
V: TRBV3-1
J: TRBJ2-5
size: NA
DNA: TGTGCCAGCAGCCAAGCCCCAACGGGGGTCACAGAGACCCAGTACTTC
CDR3: CASSQAPTGVTETQYF

D: TRBD1
V: TRBV29-1
J: TRBJ2-7
size: NA
DNA: TGCAGCGCCGGGGACAGTGGGACCTACGAGCAGTACTTC
CDR3: CSAGDSGTYEQYF

D: NA
V: TRBV10-3
J: TRBJ1-1
size: NA
DNA: TGTGCCATCAGTGAGTCGTGGGGGGGAGGCACTGAAGCTTTCTTT
CDR3: CAISESWGGGTEAFF

D: NA
V: TRBV9
J: TRBJ2-5
size: few
DNA: TGTGCCAGCAGCGTAGGGGGCTGGGAGACCCAGTACTTC
CDR3: CASSVGGWETQYF

D: NA
V: TRBV9
J: TRBJ1-6
size: NA
DNA: TGTGCCAGCAGCGCCGGAGGGGTTAATTATAATTCACCCCTCCACTTT
CDR3: CASSAGGVNYNSPLHF

D: NA
V: TRBV5-1
J: TRBJ1-2
size: NA
DNA: TGCGCCAGCAGCGGGGATTCCGGGAGGCTAGACTATGGCTACACCTTC
CDR3: CASSGDSGRLDYGYTF

D: NA
V: TRBV7-9
J: TRBJ1-1
size: NA
DNA: TGTGCCAGCACCAAGACCCCAAGTAAGACTGAAGCTTTCTTT
CDR3: CASTKTPSKTEAFF

D: TRBD1
V: TRBV5-1
J: TRBJ1-1
size: NA
DNA: TGCGCCAGTACTCCTGGGACAGTGAACACTGAAGCTTTCTTT
CDR3: CASTPGTVNTEAFF

D: TRBD1
V: TRBV25-1
J: TRBJ2-5
size: NA
DNA: TGTGCCAGCAGTGAATACCCCCCAGGGGGACAGCAAGAGACCCAGTACTTC
CDR3: CASSEYPPGGQQETQYF

D: TRBD2
V: TRBV6-5
J: TRBJ2-1
size: NA
DNA: TGTGCCAGCAGTTTTGCCGGGACTAGCGGCAATGAGCAGTTCTTC
CDR3: CASSFAGTSGNEQFF

D: TRBD1
V: TRBV6-5
J: TRBJ2-1
size: NA
DNA: TGTGCCAGCGGGGGACAGGGGGAAAACAATGAGCAGTTCTTC
CDR3: CASGGQGENNEQFF

D: NA
V: TRBV20-1
J: TRBJ2-1
size: few
DNA: TGCAGTGCCGAATCCAACAATGAGCAGTTCTTC
CDR3: CSAESNNEQFF

D: TRBD2
V: TRBV9
J: TRBJ2-1
size: few
DNA: TGTGCCAGCAGCGTGGAACTAGCGGCCGGCAATGAGCAGTTCTTC
CDR3: CASSVELAAGNEQFF

D: NA
V: TRBV20-1
J: TRBJ1-5
size: few
DNA: TGCAGTGCGGAGGTACAGCATTTT
CDR3: CSAEVQHF

D: NA
V: TRBV7-6
J: TRBJ2-1
size: NA
DNA: TGTGCCAGCAGCCCCTCCGGTTGGCACGACAATGAGCAGTTCTTC
CDR3: CASSPSGWHDNEQFF

D: NA
V: TRBV29-1
J: TRBJ2-1
size: NA
DNA: TGCAGCGTTGTTGAGGCATCTAGCTCGGGCAACTCCTACAATGAGCAGGTCTTC
CDR3: CSVVEASSSGNSYNEQVF

D: NA
V: TRBV13
J: TRBJ1-6
size: NA
DNA: TGTGCCAGCAGCTTAGGCTCGTGGCAGGCTTCACCCCTCCACTTT
CDR3: CASSLGSWQASPLHF

D: TRBD1
V: TRBV29-1
J: TRBJ1-2
size: few
DNA: TGCAGCGACGGACAGGGCGGGGGCTACACCTTC
CDR3: CSDGQGGGYTF

D: TRBD1
V: TRBV6-5
J: TRBJ2-5
size: NA
DNA: TGTGCCAGCAGTTATGCGACAGGGCCAGAGACCCAGTACTTC
CDR3: CASSYATGPETQYF

D: TRBD2
V: TRBV10-3
J: TRBJ2-5
size: NA
DNA: TGTGCCATAGCGGGGGGGCAGAATGAGCAGTACTTC
CDR3: CAIAGGQNEQYF

D: TRBD2
V: TRBV5-1
J: TRBJ2-1
size: NA
DNA: TGCGCCAGCAGCTTGACTAGCGGGGGGAAAAGTGAGCAGTTCTTC
CDR3: CASSLTSGGKSEQFF

D: TRBD2
V: TRBV6-5
J: TRBJ2-3
size: NA
DNA: TGTGCCAGCAGAAAACTAGCGGAACAGTATTTT
CDR3: CASRKLAEQYF

D: NA
V: TRBV24-1
J: TRBJ2-3
size: NA
DNA: TGTGCCACAAAGCCGGGACCAACAGATACGCAGTATTTT
CDR3: CATKPGPTDTQYF

D: TRBD1
V: TRBV29-1
J: TRBJ2-7
size: NA
DNA: TGCAGCGTTGAAAAACACGGGACAGGGAACGAGCAGTACTTC
CDR3: CSVEKHGTGNEQYF

D: TRBD1
V: TRBV12-3/TRBV12-4
J: TRBJ1-2
size: NA
DNA: TGTGCCAGCAGTTTAGATGAGACAGGGGTCCTTAACTATGGCTACACCTTC
CDR3: CASSLDETGVLNYGYTF

D: NA
V: TRBV4-2
J: TRBJ2-1
size: NA
DNA: TGTGCCACCCGAGCGGACTACAATGAGCAGTTCTTC
CDR3: CATRADYNEQFF

D: NA
V: TRBV2
J: TRBJ1-5
size: once
DNA: TGTGCCAGCAATCGAGATGGTCGGGGTAATCAGCCCCAGCATTTT
CDR3: CASNRDGRGNQPQHF

D: TRBD1
V: TRBV2
J: TRBJ2-7
size: few
DNA: TGTGCCAGCAGTGACAGGGGGAACTCCTACGAGCAGTACTTC
CDR3: CASSDRGNSYEQYF

D: NA
V: TRBV4-3
J: TRBJ2-3
size: NA
DNA: TGCGCCAGCAGCCAAGTAGCTGGAACAGGTTCAGATACGCAGTATTTT
CDR3: CASSQVAGTGSDTQYF

D: NA
V: TRBV4-3
J: TRBJ1-1
size: NA
DNA: TGCGCCAGCAGCCGGGGACAACGAATGAACACTGAAGCTTTCTTT
CDR3: CASSRGQRMNTEAFF

D: NA
V: TRBV5-1
J: TRBJ2-3
size: few
DNA: TGCGCCAGCAGCTTGGAAAGCGGCCCCACAGATACGCAGTATTTT
CDR3: CASSLESGPTDTQYF

D: TRBD1
V: TRBV7-9
J: TRBJ2-7
size: few
DNA: TGTGCCAGCAGCGCGGACAGGGGGTCGAACGAGCAGTACTTC
CDR3: CASSADRGSNEQYF